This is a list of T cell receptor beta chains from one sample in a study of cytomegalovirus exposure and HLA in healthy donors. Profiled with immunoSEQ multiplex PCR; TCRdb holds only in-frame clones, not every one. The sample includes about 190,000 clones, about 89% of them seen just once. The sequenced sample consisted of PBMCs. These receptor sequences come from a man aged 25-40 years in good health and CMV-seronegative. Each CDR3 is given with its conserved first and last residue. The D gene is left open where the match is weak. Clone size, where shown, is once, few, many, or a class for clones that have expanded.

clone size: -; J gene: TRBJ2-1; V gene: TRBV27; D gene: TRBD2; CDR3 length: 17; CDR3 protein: CASSPYTSGSSYNEQFF; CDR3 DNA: TGTGCCAGCAGTCCATATACTAGCGGGAGCTCCTACAATGAGCAGTTCTTC
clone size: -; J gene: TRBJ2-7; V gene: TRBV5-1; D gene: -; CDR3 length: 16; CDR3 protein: CASSLTTGSVTYEQYF; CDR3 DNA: TGCGCCAGCAGTTTAACTACAGGGTCTGTTACCTACGAGCAGTACTTC
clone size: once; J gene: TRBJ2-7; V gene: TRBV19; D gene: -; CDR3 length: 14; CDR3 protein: CASSFGTSPYEQYF; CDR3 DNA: TGTGCCAGTAGTTTCGGGACTTCTCCCTACGAGCAGTACTTC
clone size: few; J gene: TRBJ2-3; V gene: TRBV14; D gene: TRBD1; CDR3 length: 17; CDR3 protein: CASSPRYGTDYTDTQYF; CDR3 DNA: TGTGCCAGCAGCCCCCGGTATGGGACAGACTACACAGATACGCAGTATTTT
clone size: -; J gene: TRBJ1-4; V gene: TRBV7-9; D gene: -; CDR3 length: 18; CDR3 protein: CASSSWGGGARGNEKLFF; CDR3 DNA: TGTGCCAGCAGCTCCTGGGGGGGAGGCGCGAGGGGTAACGAAAAACTGTTTTTT
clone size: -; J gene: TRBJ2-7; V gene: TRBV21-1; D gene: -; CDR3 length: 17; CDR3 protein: CASSKVVGASGSREQYF; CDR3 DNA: TGTGCCAGCAGCAAAGTGGTTGGGGCTAGCGGGAGTCGGGAGCAGTACTTC
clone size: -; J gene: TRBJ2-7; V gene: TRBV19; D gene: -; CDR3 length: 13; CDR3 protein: CASSELGSYEQYF; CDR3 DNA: TGTGCCAGTAGTGAACTAGGCTCCTACGAGCAGTACTTC
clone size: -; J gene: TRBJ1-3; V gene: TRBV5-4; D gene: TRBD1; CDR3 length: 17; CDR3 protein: CASSSGTGRSSGNTIYF; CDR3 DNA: TGTGCCAGCAGCTCAGGGACAGGGAGGAGCTCTGGAAACACCATATATTTT
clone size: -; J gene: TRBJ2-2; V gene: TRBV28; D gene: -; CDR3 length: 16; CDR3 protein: CASTGDRAGITGELFF; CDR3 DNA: TGTGCCAGCACGGGAGACCGGGCCGGAATCACAGGGGAGCTGTTTTTT
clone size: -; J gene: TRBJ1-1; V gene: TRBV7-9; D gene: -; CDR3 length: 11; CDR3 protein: CASAGTVEAFF; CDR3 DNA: TGTGCCAGCGCGGGTACCGTTGAAGCTTTCTTT
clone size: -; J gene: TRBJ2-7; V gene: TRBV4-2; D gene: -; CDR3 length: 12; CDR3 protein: CASSTLTDEQYF; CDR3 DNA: TGTGCCAGCAGCACCCTGACAGACGAGCAGTACTTC
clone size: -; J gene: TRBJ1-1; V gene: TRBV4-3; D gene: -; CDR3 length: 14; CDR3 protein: CASSQARGGAGAFF; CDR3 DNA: TGCGCCAGCAGCCAAGCCCGGGGGGGGGCGGGCGCTTTCTTT
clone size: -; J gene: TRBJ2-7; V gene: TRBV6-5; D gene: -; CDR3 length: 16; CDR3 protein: CASSYSPTGSAYEQYF; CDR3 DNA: TGTGCCAGCAGTTACTCGCCAACAGGGAGCGCCTACGAGCAGTACTTC
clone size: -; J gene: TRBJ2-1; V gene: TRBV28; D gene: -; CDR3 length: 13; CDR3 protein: CASSPTRRNEQFF; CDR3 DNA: TGTGCCAGCAGCCCGACTAGGAGGAATGAGCAGTTCTTC
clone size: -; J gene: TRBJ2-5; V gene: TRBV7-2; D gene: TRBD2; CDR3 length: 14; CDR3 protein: CASSQSSGLETQYF; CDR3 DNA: TGTGCCAGCAGCCAGTCTAGCGGCCTGGAGACCCAGTACTTC
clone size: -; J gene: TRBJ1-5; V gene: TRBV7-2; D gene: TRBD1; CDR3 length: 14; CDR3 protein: CASSTRQGVQPQHF; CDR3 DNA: TGTGCCAGCAGCACCCGACAGGGGGTTCAGCCCCAGCATTTT
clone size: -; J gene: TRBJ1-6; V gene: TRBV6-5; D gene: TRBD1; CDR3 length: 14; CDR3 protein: CASSPDRVPSPLHF; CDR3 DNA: TGTGCCAGCAGCCCCGACAGGGTGCCTTCACCCCTCCACTTT
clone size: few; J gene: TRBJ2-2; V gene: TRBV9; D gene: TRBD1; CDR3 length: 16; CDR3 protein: CASSRRGDRAPGELFF; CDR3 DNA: TGTGCCAGCAGTCGGAGAGGAGACAGGGCCCCTGGGGAGCTGTTTTTT
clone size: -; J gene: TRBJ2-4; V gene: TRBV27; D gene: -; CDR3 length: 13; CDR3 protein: CASSPLGGNIQYF; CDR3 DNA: TGTGCCAGCAGTCCGCTGGGGGGTAACATTCAGTACTTC
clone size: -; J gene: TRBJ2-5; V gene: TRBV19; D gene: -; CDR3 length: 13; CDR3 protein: CASSGIRGPTQYF; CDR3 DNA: TGTGCCAGTAGTGGCATCCGGGGTCCGACCCAGTACTTC
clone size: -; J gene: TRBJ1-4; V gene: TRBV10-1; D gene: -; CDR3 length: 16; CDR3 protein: CASSELGQGRGEKLFF; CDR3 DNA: TGCGCCAGCAGTGAGTTGGGTCAGGGGAGAGGTGAAAAACTGTTTTTT
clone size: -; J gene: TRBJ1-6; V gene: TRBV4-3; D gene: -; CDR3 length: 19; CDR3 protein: CASSQDGQQGFSYNSPLHF; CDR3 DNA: TGCGCCAGCAGCCAAGATGGGCAACAGGGCTTCTCCTATAATTCACCCCTCCACTTT
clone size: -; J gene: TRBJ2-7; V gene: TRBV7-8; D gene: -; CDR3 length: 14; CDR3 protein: CASSRLGHNYEQYF; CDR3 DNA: TGTGCCAGCAGCAGATTGGGACATAACTACGAGCAGTACTTC
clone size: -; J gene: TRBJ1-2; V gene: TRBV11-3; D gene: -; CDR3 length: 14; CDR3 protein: CASSPHFFTDGYTF; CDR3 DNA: TGTGCCAGCAGCCCTCATTTTTTCACTGATGGCTACACCTTC
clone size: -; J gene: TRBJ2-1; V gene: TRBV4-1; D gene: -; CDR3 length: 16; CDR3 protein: CASSQDASIPYNEQFF; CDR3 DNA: TGCGCCAGCAGCCAAGATGCTAGCATCCCCTACAATGAGCAGTTCTTC
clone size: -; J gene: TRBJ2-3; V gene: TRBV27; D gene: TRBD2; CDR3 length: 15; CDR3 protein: CASSPGLAGTDTQYF; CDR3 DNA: TGTGCCAGCAGTCCGGGCCTAGCGGGCACAGATACGCAGTATTTT
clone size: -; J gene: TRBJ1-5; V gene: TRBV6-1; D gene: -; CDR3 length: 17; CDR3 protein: CASSEPQTVYSNQPQHF; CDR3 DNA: TGTGCCAGCAGTGAACCCCAGACAGTCTATAGCAATCAGCCCCAGCATTTT
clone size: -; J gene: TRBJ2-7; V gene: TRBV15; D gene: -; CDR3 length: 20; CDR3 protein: CATSTDWEDEPERSSYEQYF; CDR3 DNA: TGTGCCACCAGCACCGATTGGGAGGACGAACCAGAACGCAGCTCCTACGAGCAGTACTTC
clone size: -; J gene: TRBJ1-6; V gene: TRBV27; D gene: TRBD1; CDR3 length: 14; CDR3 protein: CASSWDSLNSPLHF; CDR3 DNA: TGTGCCAGCAGCTGGGACAGTCTTAATTCACCCCTCCACTTT
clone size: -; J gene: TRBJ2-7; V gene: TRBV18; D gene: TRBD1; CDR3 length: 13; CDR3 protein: CASLRTGGYEQYF; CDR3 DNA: TGTGCCAGCTTACGGACAGGGGGGTACGAGCAGTACTTC
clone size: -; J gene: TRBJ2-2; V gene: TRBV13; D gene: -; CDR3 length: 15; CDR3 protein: CASSPGQGNTGELFF; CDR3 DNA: TGTGCCAGCAGCCCAGGCCAGGGGAACACCGGGGAGCTGTTTTTT
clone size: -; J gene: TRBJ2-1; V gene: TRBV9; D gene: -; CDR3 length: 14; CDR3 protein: CASSVGASPNEQFF; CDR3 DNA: TGTGCCAGCAGCGTAGGTGCTAGTCCCAATGAGCAGTTCTTC
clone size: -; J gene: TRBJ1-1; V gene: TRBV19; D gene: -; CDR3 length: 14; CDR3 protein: CASSFGGAGTEAFF; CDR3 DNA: TGTGCCAGTAGCTTCGGGGGGGCGGGCACTGAAGCTTTCTTT
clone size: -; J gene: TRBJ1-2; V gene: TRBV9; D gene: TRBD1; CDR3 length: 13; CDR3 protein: CASSGDRAYGYTF; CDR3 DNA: TGTGCCAGCAGCGGGGACAGGGCCTATGGCTACACCTTC
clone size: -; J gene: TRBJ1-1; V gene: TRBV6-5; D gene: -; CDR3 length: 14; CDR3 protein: CASSYSPGSGEAFF; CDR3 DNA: TGTGCCAGCAGTTACTCACCCGGGTCCGGTGAAGCTTTCTTT
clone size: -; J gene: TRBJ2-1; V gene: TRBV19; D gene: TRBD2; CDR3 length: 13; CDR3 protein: CASGLGSYNEQFF; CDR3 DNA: TGTGCCAGCGGACTAGGATCCTACAATGAGCAGTTCTTC
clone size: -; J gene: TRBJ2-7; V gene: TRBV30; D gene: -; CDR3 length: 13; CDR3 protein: CALEVTSSYEQYF; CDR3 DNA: TGTGCTTTGGAGGTAACGAGCTCCTACGAGCAGTACTTC
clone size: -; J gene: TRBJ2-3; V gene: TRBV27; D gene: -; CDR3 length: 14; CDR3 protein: CASSLWTGTDTQYF; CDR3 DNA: TGTGCCAGCAGTCTTTGGACTGGCACAGATACGCAGTATTTT
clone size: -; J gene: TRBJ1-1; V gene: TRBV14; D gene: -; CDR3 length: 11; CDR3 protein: CASSPITEAFF; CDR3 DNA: TGTGCCAGCAGCCCCATCACTGAAGCTTTCTTT
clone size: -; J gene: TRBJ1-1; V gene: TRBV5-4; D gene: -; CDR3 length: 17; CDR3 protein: CASSHAQGLTLNTEAFF; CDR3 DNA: TGTGCCAGCAGCCACGCGCAGGGGCTCACCTTGAACACTGAAGCTTTCTTT
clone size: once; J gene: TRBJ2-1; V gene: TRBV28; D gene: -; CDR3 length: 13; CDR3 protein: CASRSRSYNEQFF; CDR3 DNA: TGTGCCAGCAGATCCAGATCCTACAATGAGCAGTTCTTC
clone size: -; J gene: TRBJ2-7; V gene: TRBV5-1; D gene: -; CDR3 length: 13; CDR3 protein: CASTPDLPYEQYF; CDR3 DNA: TGCGCCAGTACCCCGGACTTACCCTACGAGCAGTACTTC